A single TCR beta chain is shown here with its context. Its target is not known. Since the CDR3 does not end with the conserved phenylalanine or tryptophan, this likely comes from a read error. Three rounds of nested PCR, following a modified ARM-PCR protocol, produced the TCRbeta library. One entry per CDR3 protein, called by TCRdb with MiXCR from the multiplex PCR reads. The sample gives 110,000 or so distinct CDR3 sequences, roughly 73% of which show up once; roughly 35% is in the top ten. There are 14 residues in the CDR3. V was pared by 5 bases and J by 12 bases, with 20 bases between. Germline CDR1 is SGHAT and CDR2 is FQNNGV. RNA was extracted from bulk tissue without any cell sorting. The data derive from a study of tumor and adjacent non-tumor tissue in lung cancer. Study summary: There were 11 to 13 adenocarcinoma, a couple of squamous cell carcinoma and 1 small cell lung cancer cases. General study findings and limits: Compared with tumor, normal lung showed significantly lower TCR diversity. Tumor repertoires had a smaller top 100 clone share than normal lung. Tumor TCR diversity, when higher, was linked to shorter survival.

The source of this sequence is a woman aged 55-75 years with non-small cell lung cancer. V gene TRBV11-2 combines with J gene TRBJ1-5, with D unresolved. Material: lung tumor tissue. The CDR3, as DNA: TGTGCCAGCAGCCTAGGGAGCTCATGGCAGTTCCAGCATTCT. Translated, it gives CASSLGSSWQFQHS.